These 7 T cell receptor beta chains originate from one sample sequenced in a study of beta chain features in type 1 diabetes. Whole-study results and caveats: Shortening that was moderate but significant affected the TCRB CDR3s of Type 1 diabetes patients in all four CD4+ subsets.

Every isolated RNA sample was fully reverse transcribed, so sequencing captured expressed TCRB transcripts. Assay: immunoSEQ multiplex PCR; the TCRdb copy retains only in-frame clones and omits some. The sample carries 200,000 to 250,000 clones, roughly 13% recorded once. Their antigens are not known. Sequencing used naive CD4+ T cells from blood. All receptors derive from a man aged 25 to 40 with type 1 diabetes.

This clone was counted between two and nine times. The chain employs TRBV29-1 and TRBJ1-3, with D unresolved. This CDR3 has 12 residues. Germline V CDR1 and CDR2: SQVTM, ANQGSEA. Trimming took off 6 bases at V and 4 bases at J, with 10 bases between the two ends. In nucleotides, the CDR3 is TGCAGCGTCCACGGCGGCGGAAACACCATATATTTT. It translates to CSVHGGGNTIYF.

The DNA for the CDR3 is TGTGCCAGCAGCTCGTATAGCGGGAAATGGAACAATGAGCAGTTCTTC. This sequence encodes CASSSYSGKWNNEQFF. The chain joins TRBV7-9 to TRBJ2-1; 8 bases fit TRBD2. Germline V gene sequence: CDR1 SEHNR, CDR2 FQNEAQ (reference sequence). The CDR3 runs to 16 residues. The J segment lost 5 bases and the V segment lost 4 bases, leaving 10 bases of the junction unmatched. The whole variable domain, remainder taken from reference TRBV7-9 and TRBJ2-1, is DTGVSQNPRHKITKRGQNVTFRCDPISEHNRLYWYRQTLGQGPEFLTYFQNEAQLEKSRLLSDRFSAERPKGSFSTLEIQRTEQGDSAMYLCASSSYSGKWNNEQFFGPGTRLTVL.

V is TRBV18 and J is TRBJ2-7; weak D call: TRBD1 (6 bases). This CDR3 has 14 amino acids. Germline assignment: CDR1 KGHSH and CDR2 LQKENI. Trimming removed 3 bases from V and 2 bases from J, with 11 bases in between. DNA for the CDR3: TGTGCCAGCTCACCTTCCGGACAGCCCTACGAGCAGTACTTC. Residues: CASSPSGQPYEQYF.

This CDR3 is CASRTGTGGPGYSGANVLTF. The CDR3, as DNA: TGCGCCAGCAGGACCGGGACAGGTGGGCCAGGGTATTCTGGGGCCAACGTCCTGACTTTC. The gene calls are TRBV5-1 and TRBJ2-6; 8 nucleotides match TRBD1. Germline V CDR1 and CDR2: SGHRS, YFSETQ. The J segment lost 1 base and the V segment lost 5 bases, leaving 17 bases of the junction unmatched. The length of the CDR3 is 20 residues. Full variable domain (outside the CDR3, taken from reference TRBV5-1 and TRBJ2-6): KAGVTQTPRYLIKTRGQQVTLSCSPISGHRSVSWYQQTPGQGLQFLFEYFSETQRNKGNFPGRFSGRQFSNSRSEMNVSTLELGDSALYLCASRTGTGGPGYSGANVLTFGAGSRLTVL.

The chain is built from TRBV9 and TRBJ1-2; D is perhaps TRBD1 (6 bases). V was shortened by 3 bases and J by 4 bases, with 13 bases between the two germline ends. In germline, CDR1 is SGDLS, CDR2 YYNGEE. The CDR3 has 14 residues. CDR3 in DNA: TGTGCCAGCAGCGCAGAGGGGGGGGCCTATGGCTACACCTTC. Its protein product is CASSAEGGAYGYTF.

The chain has TRBV11-2 and TRBJ1-5; 10 nucleotides match TRBD1. The CDR3 is 14 amino acids. The V gene's germline CDR1 is SGHAT and CDR2 FQNNGV. The junction had 8 bases not matched to a gene; V was cut back by 5 bases and J by 10 bases. This CDR3 reads CASSLGGDRGPQHF. The CDR3, as DNA: TGTGCCAGCAGCCTAGGGGGGGACAGGGGCCCCCAGCATTTT.

This clone showed up just a few times. The chain is built from TRBV2 and TRBJ2-5; TRBD2 is a possible D gene (6 bases). V shed 1 base and J shed 5 bases, with 20 bases lying between them. Germline CDR1 is SNHLY and CDR2 is FYNNEI. The CDR3 is 17 amino acids. CDR3 amino acids: CASSEGSSGGEGETQYF. DNA for the CDR3: TGTGCCAGCAGTGAAGGCAGCAGCGGCGGGGAAGGGGAGACCCAGTACTTC.